The sequence of this T cell receptor (beta chain) was determined in a study of T cells in localized non-small cell lung cancer. Points from the study as a whole: Uninvolved adjacent lung showed the highest T cell clonality, exceeding tumor. Turning up in adjacent lung were a median roughly 59 of the top 100 tumor clones. Among blood samples, higher T cell density accompanied longer overall survival.

The data were produced by immunoSEQ multiplex PCR, yet TCRdb's version contains in-frame clones alone and is incomplete. The sample has under 70,000 clones, about nine tenths seen once. This CDR3 has 15 residues. Germline assignment: CDR1 KGHSH and CDR2 LQKENI. J gave up 1 base and V 3 bases, and 6 bases lay outside the gene matches. Note on this clone: What it recognizes is unknown.

Sequencing used peripheral blood, obtained before any cancer treatment. This chain uses TRBV18 with TRBJ2-7; TRBD1 aligns across 7 bases. This TCR was recovered from a woman aged 40 to 75 with stage I lung adenocarcinoma. In nucleotides, the CDR3 is TGTGCCAGCTCACCGGTAAAGGGGGCGTCCTACGAGCAGTACTTC. The encoded protein is CASSPVKGASYEQYF.